One sample yielded the 29 T cell receptor beta chains listed below, sequenced in a study of T cells in Graves' hyperthyroidism and ophthalmopathy (dated by TCRdb to about 2019). Library prep was done by multiplex PCR. TCRdb lists the instrument as Illumina HiSeq 2000. TCR beta CDR3 regions were amplified from RNA transcripts. The TCR CDR3 was subjected to a first round of RT-PCR using the HTBI primer set and the Qiagen OneStep RT-PCR kit. Through fastp at Q25 and MiXCR, TCRdb rebuilt clones from the public reads, retaining in-frame beta chains. Rows matching on CDR3 protein sequence are summarized as one entry with the most common DNA and genes. Here the sample has around 620,000 distinct CDR3 sequences; more than 13% occur a single time. The ten most abundant clones make up around 7% of the sample. The sequencing sample was made of blood. These receptors were collected from a woman aged 18-29 years with Graves' ophthalmopathy.

Regarding this clonotype: This sequence may be a read error, since a much larger clone differs from it by one base. The genes are TRBV29-1 and TRBJ2-7; 9 nucleotides align to TRBD1. The length of the CDR3 is 15 residues. Per germline, CDR1 SQVTM and CDR2 ANQGSEA. The CDR3 loop is CSVEFRGQGSYGQYF. For the CDR3, the DNA is TGCAGCGTTGAATTCCGGGGACAGGGATCCTACGGGCAGTACTTC.

V usage is TRBV4-1 and J usage is TRBJ2-1; 8 nucleotides align to TRBD2. Germline V gene lookup returns CDR1 MGHRA and CDR2 YSYEKL. This CDR3 contains 17 residues. V dropped 0 bases and J dropped 4; count of bases not matched to a gene: 8. The CDR3 loop reads CASSQDRQAGVYNEQFF. DNA of the CDR3: TGCGCCAGCAGCCAAGATCGTCAAGCGGGAGTATACAATGAGCAGTTCTTC.

This clonotype appeared a few times. Given a much more abundant clone one base away, this may be a read error. The gene calls are TRBV10-3 and TRBJ2-5; the match to TRBD2 covers 8 bases. The CDR3 totals 15 residues. The germline CDR1 and CDR2 sequences are ENHRY and SYGVKD. CDR3 in DNA: TGTCCCAGCACATTAGCGGGAACGGGTTGGGAGACCCAGTACTTC. It codes for CPSTLAGTGWETQYF.

This clonotype was seen many times. The V call is TRBV9, the J call TRBJ2-7; D ambiguous. Germline assignment: CDR1 SGDLS and CDR2 YYNGEE. The V end was cut by 0 bases, the J end by 2 bases, with 9 bases between. The CDR3 is 14 residues long. The CDR3 loop reads CASSVEGGTYEQYF. The CDR3 bases are TGTGCCAGCAGCGTAGAGGGCGGAACCTACGAGCAGTACTTC.

This clonotype was seen only a few times. Just one base apart from a much larger clone, this may be a read error. The V gene is TRBV12-3 or TRBV12-4, the J gene TRBJ2-1; 9 nucleotides agree with TRBD1. V was pared by 6 bases and J by 0 bases, with 6 bases of the junction left unmatched. The length of the CDR3 is 16 residues. CDR3 protein: CASSEQGALSYNEQFF. The CDR3 bases are TGTGCCAGCAGCGAACAGGGGGCCCTCTCCTACAATGAGCAGTTCTTC.

Many counts were recorded for this clonotype. V and J are TRBV30 and TRBJ2-7; the match to TRBD2 covers 7 bases. V was pared by 3 bases and J by 3 bases, with 5 bases of the junction left unmatched. The CDR3 covers 13 residues. CDR1 GTSNPN and CDR2 SVGIG come from the germline V gene (reference sequence). CDR3 loop: CAWRWTRSYEQYF. In nucleotides, the CDR3 is TGTGCCTGGAGGTGGACTAGGAGCTACGAGCAGTACTTC.

This clonotype was counted a few times. The chain has TRBV7-6 and TRBJ2-3; the D gene is possibly TRBD2 (6 bases). This CDR3 has 16 residues. The germline V and J ends were trimmed by 1 base and 2 bases, with 13 bases remaining between them. Germline CDR1 SGHVS, CDR2 FNYEAQ. The CDR3 is CASSLEAGGNTDTQYF. The DNA of the CDR3 is TGTGCCAGCAGCTTAGAGGCAGGAGGGAACACAGATACGCAGTATTTT.

There are many counts of this clonotype. The chain is built from TRBV2 and TRBJ2-7; D is tentatively TRBD1 or TRBD2 (6 bases each). The germline gives CDR1 SNHLY, CDR2 FYNNEI. V shed 3 bases and J shed 9 bases, with 33 bases lying between them. The length of the CDR3 is 19 residues. CDR3 bases: TGTGCCAGCAGTGATAGTTCCGAGTGGGGGCGGGAACGGAAGGTAGGGCAGTACTTC. The encoded protein is CASSDSSEWGRERKVGQYF.

This clonotype has just a few counts. The chain is built from TRBV6-6 and TRBJ2-7; a possible D gene is TRBD2 (6 bases). Germline values: CDR1 MNHNY, CDR2 SVGAGI (reference sequence). The CDR3 is 14 amino acids. V lost 2 bases to trimming and J lost 0 bases, with 8 bases between them. CDR3 sequence (DNA): TGTGCCAGCAGTTACAAGGGACTCTCCTACGAGCAGTACTTC. This sequence encodes CASSYKGLSYEQYF.

This clonotype was picked up many times. V usage is TRBV11-2 and J usage is TRBJ2-2, with a possible D match to TRBD2 (6 bases). The CDR3 totals 16 residues. The V end lost 1 base, the J end lost 3 bases, and 12 bases lay between the germline ends. Germline V gives CDR1 SGHAT, CDR2 FQNNGV. Written as DNA, the CDR3 is TGTGCCAGCAGCTTAGCGGTAGCGGTGGACACCGGGGAGCTGTTTTTT. Protein product: CASSLAVAVDTGELFF.

This clonotype was seen many times. The CDR3: CASSQDYRGRDQPQHF. Written as DNA, the CDR3 is TGTGCCAGCAGCCAAGATTACAGGGGGCGCGATCAGCCCCAGCATTTT. The rearrangement uses TRBV3-1 and TRBJ1-5; 9 bases fit TRBD1. The J segment lost 5 bases and the V segment lost 0 bases, leaving 5 bases of the junction unmatched. CDR3 size: 16 residues. Per germline, CDR1 LGHDT and CDR2 YNNKEL (reference sequence).

The chain combines TRBV19 with TRBJ1-6; a weak D match, TRBD1 (5 bases). The germline V gene has CDR1 LNHDA and CDR2 SQIVND (reference sequence). V was cut by 7 bases and J by 7 bases, with 14 bases left in between. This CDR3 contains 14 residues. DNA of the CDR3: TGTGCCAGTACCTGGGACCCCTGGAATTCACCCCTCCACTTT. It is translated as CASTWDPWNSPLHF.

This clonotype was recorded a few times. This may be a read error: a much more frequent sequence differs by one nucleotide. The chain employs TRBV20-1 and TRBJ2-7, with 8 bases fitting TRBD1. V shed 5 bases, J shed 6 bases, and the junction held 9 bases outside the gene matches. This CDR3 has 13 amino acids. CDR1 DFQATT and CDR2 SNEGSKA come from the germline V gene (reference sequence). CDR3 in DNA: TGCAGTGCTGGGGCAGGGGGCACCTGCGAGCAGTACTTC. Translated, it gives CSAGAGGTCEQYF.

A few counts support this clonotype. The chain uses TRBV7-9 and TRBJ2-5, with D tentatively TRBD2 (6 bases). Germline assignment: CDR1 SEHNR and CDR2 FQNEAQ (reference sequence). The V and J ends lost 5 bases and 4 bases respectively, with 11 bases between them. This CDR3 spans 13 amino acids. The CDR3 DNA reads TGTGCCAGCAGCCAACTAGCTACAGAGACCCAGTACTTC. It is translated as CASSQLATETQYF.

This chain links TRBV19 with TRBJ2-2; 8 bases line up with TRBD2. Germline V CDR1 and CDR2: LNHDA, SQIVND (reference sequence). The V segment lost 2 bases and the J segment 5 bases; nucleotides outside the gene matches: 4. This CDR3 spans 15 amino acids. Here the CDR3 DNA reads TGTGCCAGTAGTATACTCACTAGCGGTACCGGGGAGCTGTTTTTT. The encoded protein is CASSILTSGTGELFF.

This clonotype was seen ten or more times. The J gene is TRBJ2-3, the V gene TRBV18; no definite D call. The CDR3 consists of 13 residues. In germline, CDR1 is KGHSH, CDR2 LQKENI. V was shortened by 3 bases and J by 2 bases, with 6 bases between the two germline ends. Here the CDR3 reads CASSPPNTDTQYF. For the CDR3, the DNA is TGTGCCAGCTCACCTCCGAACACAGATACGCAGTATTTT.

This clonotype was observed many times. The chain recombines TRBV20-1 with TRBJ2-7; TRBD1 is a possible D gene (6 bases). The germline gives CDR1 DFQATT, CDR2 SNEGSKA (reference sequence). Trimming took 2 bases from V and 2 from J, leaving 13 bases between them. This CDR3 region has 14 residues. The CDR3 DNA is TGCAGTGCTAGAAAAGGACAGCGAACCTACGAGCAGTACTTC. It codes for CSARKGQRTYEQYF.

This clonotype was detected only a few times. The J gene is TRBJ1-5, the V gene TRBV4-1; tentatively, D is TRBD1 (5 bases). The V and J ends lost 5 bases and 0 bases respectively, with 11 bases between them. Germline loops: CDR1 MGHRA, CDR2 YSYEKL. The CDR3 spans 15 residues. CDR3 in amino acids: CASSGRDGSNQPQHF. DNA of the CDR3: TGCGCCAGCAGCGGCCGGGACGGTAGCAATCAGCCCCAGCATTTT.

The V gene is TRBV9, the J gene TRBJ2-1; D remains ambiguous. Trimming left V 1 base short and J 0 bases short, with 8 bases between. Looked up from germline, CDR1 is SGDLS and CDR2 is YYNGEE. CDR3 length equals 15 residues. The CDR3 sequence: CASSVTYPSYNEQFF. Written as DNA, the CDR3 is TGTGCCAGCAGCGTAACCTATCCCTCCTACAATGAGCAGTTCTTC.

This clonotype was observed many times. The V gene is TRBV27, the J gene TRBJ1-6; maybe TRBD1 (6 bases). The CDR3 spans 14 residues. V lost 8 bases and J 8 bases, leaving 16 bases between the germline ends. The V gene's germline CDR1 is MNHEY and CDR2 SMNVEV (reference sequence). CDR3 region: CASRLGQTYSPLHF. The CDR3 region has the DNA TGTGCCAGCCGCCTAGGACAGACTTATTCACCCCTCCACTTT.

This clonotype was seen a few times. This chain uses TRBV20-1 with TRBJ2-7; no firm D call. This CDR3 comprises 13 residues. V was trimmed by 8 bases and J by 4 bases, leaving 18 bases between them. Germline CDR1 reads DFQATT; CDR2 reads SNEGSKA (reference sequence). CDR3 coding DNA: TGCAGTTCCCGTCGGCCTTCTCCATACGAGCAGTACTTC. Translation: CSSRRPSPYEQYF.

This clonotype was observed at least ten times. The rearrangement links TRBV6-6 to TRBJ2-7; D remains unclear. This CDR3 contains 14 residues. Trimming took 1 base from V and 5 from J, leaving 12 bases between them. The germline V gene encodes CDR1 MNHNY and CDR2 SVGAGI (reference sequence). CDR3 residues: CASSYWQGAHEQYF. The DNA of the CDR3 is TGTGCCAGCAGTTACTGGCAAGGAGCTCACGAGCAGTACTTC.

The V call is TRBV20-1, the J call TRBJ2-1; D gene ambiguous. Germline CDR1 DFQATT, CDR2 SNEGSKA (reference sequence). This CDR3 has 15 residues. Deletions cut 3 bases from V and 2 bases from J, with 14 bases between. The CDR3: CSARARPGPYNEQFF. The CDR3 bases are TGCAGTGCTAGGGCCCGACCCGGGCCCTACAATGAGCAGTTCTTC.

This clonotype was observed once. This sequence joins TRBV5-1 and TRBJ2-7; D remains unclear. V lost 7 bases and J 2 bases, leaving 16 bases between the germline ends. This CDR3 region has 14 residues. The germline V gene has CDR1 SGHRS and CDR2 YFSETQ. The CDR3: CASRPPTAAYEQYF. The DNA of the CDR3 is TGCGCCAGCCGTCCCCCCACGGCGGCCTACGAGCAGTACTTC.

In its sample, this clonotype was seen many times. The rearrangement joins TRBV29-1 to TRBJ2-7; TRBD2 is a possible D gene (6 bases). V was cut by 0 bases and J by 7 bases, with 22 bases left in between. This CDR3 region has 16 residues. The germline CDR1 and CDR2 sequences are SQVTM and ANQGSEA. The CDR3 DNA reads TGCAGCGTTGAAGATCCGGCCAGTTCGATAGCGGTAGAGCAGTACTTC. Its translation is CSVEDPASSIAVEQYF.

This clonotype was observed a few times. The chain combines TRBV10-3 with TRBJ1-6; 9 positions agree with TRBD1. The CDR3 totals 13 residues. CDR1 is ENHRY, CDR2 SYGVKD, per germline. The ends lost 6 bases at V and 7 bases at J; junction bases unmatched: 1. CDR3 nucleotides: TGTGCCATCAGGGACAGGGGAAATTCACCCCTCCACTTT. This translates into CAIRDRGNSPLHF.

Details on this clonotype: A read error may explain this, as a much larger clone is one base away. This chain links TRBV19 with TRBJ2-7; 7 bases fit TRBD1. There are 17 residues in the CDR3. Germline values: CDR1 LNHDA, CDR2 SQIVND (reference sequence). CDR3 loop: CAGSMGAGGPSSYEQYF. For the CDR3, the DNA is TGTGCCGGTAGTATGGGGGCAGGGGGACCTAGCTCCTACGAGCAGTACTTC.

The J gene is TRBJ1-1, the V gene TRBV6-5, with TRBD1 as a possible D gene (6 bases). CDR1 and CDR2 (germline): MNHEY, SVGAGI. The CDR3 consists of 13 residues. The V end was cut by 0 bases, the J end by 8 bases, with 10 bases between. The CDR3 loop reads CASSYSRDKEAFF. The CDR3 nucleotides are TGTGCCAGCAGTTACTCGCGGGACAAAGAAGCTTTCTTT.

In regard to this clonotype: This could be a read error, since a much larger clone is one nucleotide away. This rearrangement joins TRBV30 to TRBJ1-2; D remains unclear. The V end was cut by 0 bases, the J end by 1 base, with 9 bases between. The CDR3 is made up of 14 amino acids. CDR1 GTSNPN and CDR2 SVGIG come from the germline V gene (reference sequence). CDR3 coding DNA: TGTGCCTGGAGTGTCGAGACGGGTAACTATGGCTACACCTTC. Translated, it gives CAWSVETGNYGYTF.